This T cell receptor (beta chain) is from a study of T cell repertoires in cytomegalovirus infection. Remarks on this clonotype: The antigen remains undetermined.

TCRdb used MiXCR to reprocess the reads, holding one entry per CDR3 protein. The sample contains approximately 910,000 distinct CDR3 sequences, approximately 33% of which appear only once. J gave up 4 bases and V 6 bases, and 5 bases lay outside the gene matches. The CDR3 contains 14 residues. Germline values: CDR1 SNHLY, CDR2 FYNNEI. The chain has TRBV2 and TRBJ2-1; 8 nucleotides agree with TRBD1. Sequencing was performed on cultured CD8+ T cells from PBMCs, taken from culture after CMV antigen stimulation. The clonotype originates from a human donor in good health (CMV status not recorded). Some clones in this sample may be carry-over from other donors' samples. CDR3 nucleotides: TGTGCCAGCAGGGGACAGGAGCCATACAATGAGCAGTTCTTC. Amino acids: CASRGQEPYNEQFF.